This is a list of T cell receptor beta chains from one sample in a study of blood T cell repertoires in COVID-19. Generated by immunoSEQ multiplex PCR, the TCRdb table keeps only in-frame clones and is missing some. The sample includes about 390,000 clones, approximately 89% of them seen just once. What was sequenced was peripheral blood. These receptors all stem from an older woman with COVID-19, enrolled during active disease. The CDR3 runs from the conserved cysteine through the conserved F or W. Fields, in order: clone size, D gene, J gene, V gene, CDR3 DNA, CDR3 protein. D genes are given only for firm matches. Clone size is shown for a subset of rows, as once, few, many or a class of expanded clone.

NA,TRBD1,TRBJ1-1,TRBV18,TGTGCCAGCTCAACAGGACAGGACACTGAAGCTTTCTTT,CASSTGQDTEAFF
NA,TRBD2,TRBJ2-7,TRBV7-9,TGTGCCAGCAGCTTAAGTTTTTCGGCTAGCGGGTCCTACGAGCAGTACTTC,CASSLSFSASGSYEQYF
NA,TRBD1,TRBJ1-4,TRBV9,TGTGCCAGCAGCCTCGGGACAGACTTAACTAATGAAAAACTGTTTTTT,CASSLGTDLTNEKLFF
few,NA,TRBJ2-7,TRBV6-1,TGTGCCAGCAGTGAAGCGCGGCAGGGAGGCTACGAGCAGTACTTC,CASSEARQGGYEQYF
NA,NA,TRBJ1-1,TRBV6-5,TGTGCCACTTCGGGGGGGGGCGGTGAAGCTTTCTTT,CATSGGGGEAFF
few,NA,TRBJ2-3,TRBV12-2,TGTGCAAGTCGCTCCCTAGCGGGGGAGACAGATACGCAGTATTTT,CASRSLAGETDTQYF
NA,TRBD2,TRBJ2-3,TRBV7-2,TGTGCCAGCAGCTTAGCGCCCGGCGGGGGGCAAGATACGCAGTATTTT,CASSLAPGGGQDTQYF
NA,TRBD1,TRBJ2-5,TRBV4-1,TGCGCCAGCAGCCAATACCAACCGGGACAGCTACGGGAGACCCAGTACTTC,CASSQYQPGQLRETQYF
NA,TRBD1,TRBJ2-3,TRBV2,TGTGCCAGCAGAACAGGGGGCAAAGGTACGCAGTATTTT,CASRTGGKGTQYF
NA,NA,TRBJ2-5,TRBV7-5,TGTGTCAGAAGCTTAGTAGAATCCGCCTTAGAGACCCAGTACTTC,CVRSLVESALETQYF
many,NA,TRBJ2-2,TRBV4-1,TGCGCCAGCAGCCGGGGGCAGGGGCGGGCCGGGGAGCTGTTTTTT,CASSRGQGRAGELFF
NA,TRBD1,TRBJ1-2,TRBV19,TGTGCCAGTAAACTTACACAGGGGCCCGGTGGAGGTGGCTACACCTTC,CASKLTQGPGGGGYTF
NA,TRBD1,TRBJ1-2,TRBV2,TGTGCCAGCAGGAGGGACAGGGGGTCTTACTATGGCTACACCTTC,CASRRDRGSYYGYTF
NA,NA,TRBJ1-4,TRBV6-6,TGTGCCAGCAGTTACTATCAGGGAACGAGGGAAAAACTGTTTTTT,CASSYYQGTREKLFF
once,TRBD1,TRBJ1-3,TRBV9,TGTGCCAGCAGCCCCGGTATAGGACAGGGGTTCAACACCATATATTTT,CASSPGIGQGFNTIYF
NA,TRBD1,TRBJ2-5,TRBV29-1,TGCAGCGTGGGGACAGCCTTCCAAGAGACCCAGTACTTC,CSVGTAFQETQYF
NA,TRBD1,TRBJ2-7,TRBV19,TGTGCCAGCTCGACAGGGGGCTCCTACGAGCAGTACTTC,CASSTGGSYEQYF
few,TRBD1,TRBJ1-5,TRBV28,TGTGCCAGCACCAACTTAGGACAGGGGTATCAGCCCCAGCATTTT,CASTNLGQGYQPQHF
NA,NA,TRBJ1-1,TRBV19,TGTGCCAGTACTCCGCGGGGCGGCACTGAAGCTTTCTTT,CASTPRGGTEAFF
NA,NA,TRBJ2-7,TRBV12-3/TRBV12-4,TGTGCCAGCAGTTCCCGGCGAGGCTACGAGCAGTACTTC,CASSSRRGYEQYF
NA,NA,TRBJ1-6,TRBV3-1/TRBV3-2,TGTGCCAGCAGCCAAACAAGTATCTATAATTCACCCCTCCACTTT,CASSQTSIYNSPLHF
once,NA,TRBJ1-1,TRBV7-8,TGTGCCAGCAGCTTAGTGCGAACTACAGAAGCTTTCTTT,CASSLVRTTEAFF
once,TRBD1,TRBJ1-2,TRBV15,TGTGCCACCAGCAGCACAGGGGCCTATGGCTACACCTTC,CATSSTGAYGYTF
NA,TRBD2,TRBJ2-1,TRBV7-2,TGTGCCAGCAGACTCCGGGGACTAGCGGGGAACAATGAGCAGTTCTTC,CASRLRGLAGNNEQFF
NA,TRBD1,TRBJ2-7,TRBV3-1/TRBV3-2,TGTGCCAGCAGCCAAGGACAGGGCCCCTACGAGCAGTACTTC,CASSQGQGPYEQYF
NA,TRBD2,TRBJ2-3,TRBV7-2,TGTGCCAGCAGCCTACTAGCGGGGGTTATCACAGATACGCAGTATTTT,CASSLLAGVITDTQYF
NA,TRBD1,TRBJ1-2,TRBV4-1,TGCGCCAGCAGCCAGCGGACAGGGGGGTATGGCTACACCTTC,CASSQRTGGYGYTF
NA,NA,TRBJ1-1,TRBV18,TGTGCCAGCTCACCAACTAGTACTGAAGCTTTCTTT,CASSPTSTEAFF
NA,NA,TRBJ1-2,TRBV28,TGTGCCAGCAGTACCGGGACAAACTATGGCTACACCTTC,CASSTGTNYGYTF
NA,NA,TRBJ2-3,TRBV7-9,TGTGCCAGCAGCTTTACCGCGAAAGATACGCAGTATTTT,CASSFTAKDTQYF
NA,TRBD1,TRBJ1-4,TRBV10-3,TGTGCCATCAGTGAAAAACAGGGGGAAAAACTGTTTTTT,CAISEKQGEKLFF
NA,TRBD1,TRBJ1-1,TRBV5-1,TGCGCCAGCAGCTCCTTAAGACAGGGAAGAACGAACACTGAAGCTTTCTTT,CASSSLRQGRTNTEAFF
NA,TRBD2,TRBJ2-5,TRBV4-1,TGCGCCAGCAGCCGGGGAGGCGGACTAGCGGGGGGGCCAGGTGAGACCCAGTACTTC,CASSRGGGLAGGPGETQYF
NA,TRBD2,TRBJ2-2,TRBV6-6,TGTGCCAGCAGTTACCAGCTAGCGGGGGCGAGCGGGGAGCTGTTTTTT,CASSYQLAGASGELFF
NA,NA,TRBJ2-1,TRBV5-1,TGCGCCAGCAGCACGGTTCTGGCCGAGGGCCGTGGAAGGTTCTTC,CASSTVLAEGRGRFF
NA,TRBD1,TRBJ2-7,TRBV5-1,TGCGCCAGCAGCTCACAGGGGAGCGAGCAGTACTTC,CASSSQGSEQYF
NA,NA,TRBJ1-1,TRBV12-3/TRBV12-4,TGTGCCAGCAAACAGGGTAGGTGGGCTGAAGCTTTCTTT,CASKQGRWAEAFF
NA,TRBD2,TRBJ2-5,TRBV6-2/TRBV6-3,TGTGCCAGCAGTAGGAGGCTAGCGGGGGGCCTTCCCCAAGAGACCCAGTACTTC,CASSRRLAGGLPQETQYF
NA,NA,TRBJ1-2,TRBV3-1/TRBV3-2,TGTGCCAGCAGCCAAGATTTCAAAAGGGAGGGCTACACCTTC,CASSQDFKREGYTF
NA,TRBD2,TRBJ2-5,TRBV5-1,TGCGCCAGCAGCAAAGCGGGGGCCGGGGAGACCCAGTACTTC,CASSKAGAGETQYF
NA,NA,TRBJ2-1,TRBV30,TGTGCCTGGAGTGTAGTCGAAAGCGTTTTCTACAATGAGCAGTTCTTC,CAWSVVESVFYNEQFF
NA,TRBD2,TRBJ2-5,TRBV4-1,TGCGCCAGCAGCCAAGAAGGAGGCGGGGGAGGGACCCAGTACTTC,CASSQEGGGGGTQYF
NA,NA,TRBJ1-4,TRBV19,TGTGCCAGTAGTGGGGCCGGGCCGGGGGATGAAAAACTGTTTTTT,CASSGAGPGDEKLFF
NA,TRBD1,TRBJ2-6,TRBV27,TGTGCCAGCAGTCCTACAGGGGCTGGGGCCAACGTCCTGACTTTC,CASSPTGAGANVLTF
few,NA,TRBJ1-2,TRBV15,TGTGCCACCAGCAGAGGCAGGACGGAGGGCTATGGCTACACCTTC,CATSRGRTEGYGYTF
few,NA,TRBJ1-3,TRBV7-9,TGTGCCAGCAGCTTCGCCCAGGGCCGCTCTGGAAACACCATATATTTT,CASSFAQGRSGNTIYF
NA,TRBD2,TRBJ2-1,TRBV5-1,TGCGCCAGCAGCTTGGGGCTAGCGGAAATTAATGAGCAGTTCTTC,CASSLGLAEINEQFF
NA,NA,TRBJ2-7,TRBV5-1,TGCGCCAGCAGCTTTGATAACTTCGAGCAGTACTTC,CASSFDNFEQYF
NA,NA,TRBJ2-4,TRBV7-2,TGTGCCAGCAGCTTAGTTTGGGGTCAGGGGAGCATTCAGTACTTC,CASSLVWGQGSIQYF
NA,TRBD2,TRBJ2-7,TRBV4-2,TGTGCCAGCAGCCAAGATGGGACTAGCGGTACCTACGAGCAGTACTTC,CASSQDGTSGTYEQYF
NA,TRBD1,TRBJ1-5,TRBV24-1,TGTGCCACCAGTGATGGGGACAGGGGAGTTCATCAGCCCCAGCATTTT,CATSDGDRGVHQPQHF
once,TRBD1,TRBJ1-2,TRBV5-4,TGTGCCAGCAGCTTACAGGGGAGCGGCTATGGCTACACCTTC,CASSLQGSGYGYTF